This TCR beta chain is drawn from a study of cytomegalovirus exposure and HLA in healthy donors. As concerns this clone: No antigen is known for it.

The PCR ran on 60 Vbeta and 13 Jbeta primers. Libraries were prepared by immunoSEQ multiplex PCR; TCRdb keeps only in-frame clonotypes and omits some of them. The sample includes fewer than 95,000 clones, approximately 64% of them seen just once. The CDR3 sequence is 15 residues long. In germline, CDR1 is MDHEN, CDR2 SYDVKM. V shed 6 bases and J 5 bases; nucleotides not matched to a gene: 6. Study results and limitations: More clonal expansion characterized HLA-associated TCR beta chains than equally common others in a later analysis. TRBV6-2, TRBV6-3 and some other V segments were excluded as indistinguishable. Previously analyzed data showed that most TCR beta V segments were productive at a frequency of about 87% or about 30%. Most TCR sequences showed up rarely, but some public TCRs showed up in many donors.

The sequence came from a woman in her 50s in good health and CMV-seropositive. The sequenced material came from PBMCs. The chain joins TRBV28 to TRBJ2-4; 11 bases fit TRBD2. The CDR3 reads CASSRSGGGQNIQYF. The CDR3 DNA follows: TGTGCCAGCAGCCGTAGCGGGGGGGGACAAAACATTCAGTACTTC.